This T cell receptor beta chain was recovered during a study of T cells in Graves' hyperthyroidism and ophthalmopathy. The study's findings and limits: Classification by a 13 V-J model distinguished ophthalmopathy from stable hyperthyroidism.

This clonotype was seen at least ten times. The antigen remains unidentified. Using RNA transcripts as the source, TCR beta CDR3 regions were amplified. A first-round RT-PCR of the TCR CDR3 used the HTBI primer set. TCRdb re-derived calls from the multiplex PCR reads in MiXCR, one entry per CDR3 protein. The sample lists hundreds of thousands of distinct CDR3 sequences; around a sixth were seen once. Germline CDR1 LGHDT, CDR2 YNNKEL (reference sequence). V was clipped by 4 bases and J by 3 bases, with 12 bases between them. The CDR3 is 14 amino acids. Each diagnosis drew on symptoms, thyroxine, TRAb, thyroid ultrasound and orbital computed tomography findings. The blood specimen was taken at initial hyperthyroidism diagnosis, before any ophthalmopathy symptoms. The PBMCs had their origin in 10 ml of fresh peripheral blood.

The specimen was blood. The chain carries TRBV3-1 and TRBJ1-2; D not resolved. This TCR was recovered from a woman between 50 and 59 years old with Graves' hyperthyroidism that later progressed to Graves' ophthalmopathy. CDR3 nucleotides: TGTGCCAGCAGCCCTGTAGGGCGTTACTATGGCTACACCTTC. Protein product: CASSPVGRYYGYTF.